The 2 T cell receptor beta chains given below trace back to one sample, sequenced in a study of T cell responses to AZD1222 COVID-19 vaccine. TCRdb's table, derived via immunoSEQ multiplex PCR, lists solely in-frame clones and lacks some. The repertoire holds around 120,000 clones, around 93% seen once, with 6% to 9% in the top ten. The sample in question was peripheral blood, obtained 28 days after the second AZD1222 dose. The receptors stem from an adult who received the AZD1222 COVID-19 vaccine.

This clone was observed once. The V call is TRBV7-2, the J call TRBJ2-3; maybe TRBD1 (5 bases). Germline V gene data show CDR1 as SGHTA and CDR2 as FQGNSA. V was shortened by 3 bases and J by 2 bases, with 9 bases between the two germline ends. The CDR3 contains 14 residues. The CDR3 loop reads CASSFLDTTDTQYF. In DNA form, the CDR3 reads TGTGCCAGCAGCTTCTTGGACACCACAGATACGCAGTATTTT.

The genes are TRBV29-1 and TRBJ2-1; 8 nucleotides align to TRBD2. V gave up 7 bases and J gave up 10 bases; unmatched junction bases: 9. The CDR3 sequence is 12 residues long. The germline V gene has CDR1 SQVTM and CDR2 ANQGSEA. DNA for the CDR3: TGCAGCGGAGCGGGAGACCTGGGGGAGCAGTTCTTC. Amino acid sequence: CSGAGDLGEQFF.